This entry describes one T cell receptor (beta chain). Its cognate antigen is unknown. The CDR3 loop spans 15 amino acids. Trimming removed 6 bases at V and 0 bases at J, with 13 bases between. Germline loops: CDR1 MGHRA, CDR2 YSYEKL. The data belong to a study of cytomegalovirus exposure and HLA in healthy donors. Study conclusions and caveats: Productive rates of about 87% or about 30% were seen for most TCR beta V segments in an earlier analysis.

Primers: 60 Vbeta forward and 13 Jbeta reverse. Measured with immunoSEQ multiplex PCR; TCRdb has only the in-frame clones, and not every one. Among around 63,000 clones listed, more than 65% were seen once. The source of this sequence is a woman in her 30s in good health and CMV-seronegative. This sequence joins TRBV4-1 and TRBJ2-3; the D gene is possibly TRBD2 (6 bases). The sample consisted of PBMCs. The CDR3 DNA is TGCGCCAGCAGTTTTACCGGGACTAGCACAGATACGCAGTATTTT. This encodes CASSFTGTSTDTQYF.